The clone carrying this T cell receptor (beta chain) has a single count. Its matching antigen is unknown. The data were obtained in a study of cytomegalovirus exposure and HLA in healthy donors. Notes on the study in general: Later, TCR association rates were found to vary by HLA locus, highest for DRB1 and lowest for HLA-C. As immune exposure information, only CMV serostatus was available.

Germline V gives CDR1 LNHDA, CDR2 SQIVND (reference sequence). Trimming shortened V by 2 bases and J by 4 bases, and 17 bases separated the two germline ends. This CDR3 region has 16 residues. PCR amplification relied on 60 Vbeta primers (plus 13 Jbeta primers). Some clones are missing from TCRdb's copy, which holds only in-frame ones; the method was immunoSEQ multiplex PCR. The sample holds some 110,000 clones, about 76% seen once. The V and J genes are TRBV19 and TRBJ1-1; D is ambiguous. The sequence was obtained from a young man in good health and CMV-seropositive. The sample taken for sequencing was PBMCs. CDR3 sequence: CASSISQTTVGTEAFF. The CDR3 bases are TGTGCCAGTAGTATATCTCAGACCACAGTAGGCACTGAAGCTTTCTTT. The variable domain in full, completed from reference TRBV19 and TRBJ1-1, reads DGGITQSPKYLFRKEGQNVTLSCEQNLNHDAMYWYRQDPGQGLRLIYYSQIVNDFQKGDIAEGYSVSREKKESFPLTVTSAQKNPTAFYLCASSISQTTVGTEAFFGQGTRLTVV.